Listed below are T cell receptor beta chains from one sample, sequenced in a study of blood T cell repertoires in COVID-19. Using immunoSEQ multiplex PCR, the repertoire was profiled, and TCRdb retains in-frame clones only, with some absent. Of 400,000 to 550,000 clones listed, nearly 90% were seen once; the top ten hold roughly 1.8%. Material for sequencing was PBMCs or T cells enriched from blood (not recorded which). The receptor source for this set is a woman between 18 and 29 years old with acute COVID-19. CDR3s include the opening cysteine and the closing phenylalanine or tryptophan. The order of the fields is D gene, clone size, V gene, J gene, CDR3 protein, CDR3 DNA. D genes are given only for firm matches. Expanded clones get a size class; other rows say once, few or many, or leave the size out.

NA	NA	TRBV6-5	TRBJ2-5	CASSYSRGGRVSQYF	TGTGCCAGCAGTTACTCGAGGGGGGGCAGGGTCAGCCAGTACTTC
TRBD2	NA	TRBV5-4	TRBJ2-1	CASSLSSGRTSYNEQFF	TGTGCCAGCAGCTTGAGTAGCGGGAGAACGTCCTACAATGAGCAGTTCTTC
TRBD1	NA	TRBV7-7	TRBJ2-2	CASSRRTGYTGELFF	TGTGCTAGCAGCCGTAGGACAGGGTACACCGGGGAGCTGTTTTTT
NA	NA	TRBV7-2	TRBJ1-3	CASSSLRPSGNTIYF	TGTGCCAGCAGCTCACTAAGGCCGTCTGGAAACACCATATATTTT
TRBD2	NA	TRBV10-3	TRBJ2-1	CAVSGHSAGGNSNEQFF	TGTGCCGTCTCGGGGCACTCAGCGGGAGGAAACAGCAATGAGCAGTTCTTC
NA	few	TRBV2	TRBJ1-2	CASSFPDISNYGYTF	TGTGCCAGCAGTTTCCCCGACATATCTAACTATGGCTACACCTTC
TRBD2	NA	TRBV5-1	TRBJ2-3	CASSLAREEDTQYF	TGCGCCAGCAGCTTGGCGCGGGAGGAGGATACGCAGTATTTT
TRBD2	NA	TRBV7-8	TRBJ2-1	CASRTLLAGGQNEQFF	TGTGCCAGCAGGACCCTACTAGCGGGAGGGCAAAATGAGCAGTTCTTC
NA	NA	TRBV21-1	TRBJ2-6	CASSPGGQGTGANVLTF	TGTGCCAGCAGCCCTGGGGGACAGGGGACCGGGGCCAACGTCCTGACTTTC
NA	NA	TRBV29-1	TRBJ2-5	CSVGTGEETQYF	TGCAGCGTTGGCACGGGAGAAGAGACCCAGTACTTC
NA	NA	TRBV27	TRBJ2-7	CASSPYPPRRELYEQYF	TGTGCCAGCAGTCCTTACCCACCTCGGCGGGAACTCTACGAGCAGTACTTC
NA	NA	TRBV4-3	TRBJ1-2	CASSQVTANYGYTF	TGCGCCAGCAGCCAGGTGACAGCGAACTATGGCTACACCTTC
NA	NA	TRBV7-2	TRBJ2-5	CASSLGGKQETQYF	TGTGCCAGCAGCTTAGGCGGGAAACAAGAGACCCAGTACTTC
TRBD2	NA	TRBV2	TRBJ2-6	CASSRRLAGPGANVLTF	TGTGCCAGCAGCAGAAGACTAGCGGGCCCTGGGGCCAACGTCCTGACTTTC
NA	NA	TRBV12-3/TRBV12-4	TRBJ1-2	CASSLGREVGYTF	TGTGCCAGCAGTTTGGGCAGGGAGGTAGGCTACACCTTC